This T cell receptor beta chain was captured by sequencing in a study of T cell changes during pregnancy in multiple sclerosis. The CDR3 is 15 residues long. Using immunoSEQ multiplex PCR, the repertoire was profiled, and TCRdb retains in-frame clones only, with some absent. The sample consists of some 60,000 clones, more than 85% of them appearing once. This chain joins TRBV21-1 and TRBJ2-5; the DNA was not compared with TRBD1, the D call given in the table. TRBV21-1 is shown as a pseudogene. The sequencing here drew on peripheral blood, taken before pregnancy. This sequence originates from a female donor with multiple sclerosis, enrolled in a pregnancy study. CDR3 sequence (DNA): TGTGCCAGCAGTGGGACAGGGGGCCTTCAAGAGACCCAGTACTTC. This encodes CASSGTGGLQETQYF.